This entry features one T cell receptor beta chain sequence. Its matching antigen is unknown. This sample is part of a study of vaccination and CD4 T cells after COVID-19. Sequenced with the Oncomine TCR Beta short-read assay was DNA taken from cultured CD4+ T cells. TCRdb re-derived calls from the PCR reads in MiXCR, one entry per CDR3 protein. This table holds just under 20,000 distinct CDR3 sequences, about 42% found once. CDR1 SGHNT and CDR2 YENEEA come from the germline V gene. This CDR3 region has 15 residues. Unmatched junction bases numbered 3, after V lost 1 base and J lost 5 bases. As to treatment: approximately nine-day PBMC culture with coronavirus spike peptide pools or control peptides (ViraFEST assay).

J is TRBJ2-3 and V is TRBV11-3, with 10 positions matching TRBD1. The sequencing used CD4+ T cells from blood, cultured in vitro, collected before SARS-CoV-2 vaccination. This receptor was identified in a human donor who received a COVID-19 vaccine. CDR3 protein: CASSLGQGARDTQYF. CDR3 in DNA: TGTGCCAGCAGCTTAGGACAGGGGGCGAGAGATACGCAGTATTTT.